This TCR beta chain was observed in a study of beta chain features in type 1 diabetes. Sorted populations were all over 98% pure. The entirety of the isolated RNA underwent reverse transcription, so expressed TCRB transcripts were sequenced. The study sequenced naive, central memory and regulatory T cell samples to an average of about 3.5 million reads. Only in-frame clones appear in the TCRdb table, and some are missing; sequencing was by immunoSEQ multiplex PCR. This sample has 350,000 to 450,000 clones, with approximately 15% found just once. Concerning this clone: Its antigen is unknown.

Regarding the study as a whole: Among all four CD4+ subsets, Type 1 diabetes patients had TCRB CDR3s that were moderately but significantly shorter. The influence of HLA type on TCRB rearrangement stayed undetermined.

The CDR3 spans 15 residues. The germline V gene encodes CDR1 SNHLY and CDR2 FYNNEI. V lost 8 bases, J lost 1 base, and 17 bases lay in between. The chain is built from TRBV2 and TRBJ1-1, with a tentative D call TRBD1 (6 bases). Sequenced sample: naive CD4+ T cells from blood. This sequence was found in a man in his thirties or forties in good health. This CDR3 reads CASGVGQITNTEAFF. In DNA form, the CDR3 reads TGTGCCAGCGGGGTAGGACAGATTACGAACACTGAAGCTTTCTTT.